The clone carrying this TCR beta chain ranks as medium-sized (0.01 to 0.1%). Antigen unknown. The source of the sample is a study of OX40 agonist ivuxolimab in advanced cancers. Turning to the study itself: From about 23 to 85 years was the age range, with a mean of approximately 58 years, and approximately 80% were male.

Germline CDR1 and CDR2: MNHEY and SVGAGI. Losses at the gene ends were 5 bases for V and 3 bases for J; bases not matched to a gene: 3. CDR3 size: 14 residues. Data came from immunoSEQ multiplex PCR; TCRdb stores just in-frame clones and leaves some out. The repertoire holds tens of thousands of clones, with around 89% as singletons. Study-wide points: It was also the case that some nonresponders had low normalized T-cell clonal expansion.

This specimen consisted of CD4+ or CD8+ T cells sorted from blood, obtained in a trial of the OX40 agonist ivuxolimab. This TCR was sampled from an adult with an advanced solid tumor such as melanoma, head and neck, liver or kidney cancer. The rearrangement joins TRBV6-5 to TRBJ2-7; 11 nucleotides line up with TRBD2. The chain's CDR3 is CASSAGTSGYEQYF. The CDR3 DNA reads as TGTGCCAGCAGTGCCGGGACTAGCGGCTACGAGCAGTACTTC.